The following is a TCR beta chain sequence with its context. The method was immunoSEQ multiplex PCR; TCRdb's version includes in-frame clones alone and lacks a portion of them. The data hold 75,000 to 95,000 clones, with 83% observed a single time. This entry is derived from a study of T cell clones after liver transplantation. The CDR3 covers 14 residues. Germline assignment: CDR1 ENHRY and CDR2 SYGVKD. The chain employs TRBV10-3 and TRBJ1-5; 8 bases line up with TRBD1. This sample comprised CD4+ T cells from blood, obtained at the 22-month timepoint. This receptor was identified in a human patient who received a liver transplant. Some T cells may be transferred from the graft donor. For the CDR3, the DNA is TGTGCTTCCAGCGAGACAGGGGGCAATCAGCCCCAGCATTTT. The encoded protein is CASSETGGNQPQHF.